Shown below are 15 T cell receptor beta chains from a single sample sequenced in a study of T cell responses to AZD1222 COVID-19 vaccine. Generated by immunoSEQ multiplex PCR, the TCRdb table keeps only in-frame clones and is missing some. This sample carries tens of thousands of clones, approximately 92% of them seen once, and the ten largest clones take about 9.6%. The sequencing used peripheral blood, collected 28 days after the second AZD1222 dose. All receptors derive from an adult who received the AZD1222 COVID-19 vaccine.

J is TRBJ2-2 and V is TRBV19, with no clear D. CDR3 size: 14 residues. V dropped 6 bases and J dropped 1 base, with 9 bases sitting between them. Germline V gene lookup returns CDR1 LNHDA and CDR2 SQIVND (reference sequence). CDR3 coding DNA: TGTGCCAGTAGCGGGCGGAAGAACACCGGGGAGCTGTTTTTT. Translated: CASSGRKNTGELFF.

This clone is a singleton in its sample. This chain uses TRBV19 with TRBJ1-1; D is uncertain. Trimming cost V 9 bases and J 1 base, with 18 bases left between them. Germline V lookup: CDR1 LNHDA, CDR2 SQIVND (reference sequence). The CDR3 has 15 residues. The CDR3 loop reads CASLSEGFPNTEAFF. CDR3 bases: TGTGCCAGCCTATCGGAGGGCTTCCCGAACACTGAAGCTTTCTTT. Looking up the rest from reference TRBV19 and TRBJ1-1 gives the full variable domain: DGGITQSPKYLFRKEGQNVTLSCEQNLNHDAMYWYRQDPGQGLRLIYYSQIVNDFQKGDIAEGYSVSREKKESFPLTVTSAQKNPTAFYLCASLSEGFPNTEAFFGQGTRLTVV.

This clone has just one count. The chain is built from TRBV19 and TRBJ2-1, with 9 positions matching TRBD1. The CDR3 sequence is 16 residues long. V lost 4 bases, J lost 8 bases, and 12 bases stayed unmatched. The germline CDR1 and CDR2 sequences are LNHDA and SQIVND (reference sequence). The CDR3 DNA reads TGTGCCAGTAGTACAACTCCGGGACAGGGAGGCGATGAGCAGTTCTTC. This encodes CASSTTPGQGGDEQFF.

CDR3: CASSMVVGVYGYTF. CDR3 nucleotides: TGTGCCAGCAGTATGGTCGTTGGCGTCTATGGCTACACCTTC. The chain joins TRBV28 to TRBJ1-2; D not certain. In germline, CDR1 is MDHEN, CDR2 SYDVKM. The CDR3 has 14 residues. V was pared by 5 bases and J by 4 bases, with 14 bases between.

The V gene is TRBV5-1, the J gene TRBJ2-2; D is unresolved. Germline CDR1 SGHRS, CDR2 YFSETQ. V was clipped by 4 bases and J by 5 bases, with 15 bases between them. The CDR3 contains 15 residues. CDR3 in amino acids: CASSGNRQGTGELFF. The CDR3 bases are TGCGCCAGCAGCGGGAATAGACAAGGGACCGGGGAGCTGTTTTTT.

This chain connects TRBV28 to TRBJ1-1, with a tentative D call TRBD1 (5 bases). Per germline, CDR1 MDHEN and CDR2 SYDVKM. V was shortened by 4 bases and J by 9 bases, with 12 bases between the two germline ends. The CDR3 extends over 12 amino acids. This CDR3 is CASSSPGLQAFF. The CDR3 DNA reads TGTGCCAGCAGTTCCCCAGGGCTTCAAGCTTTCTTT.

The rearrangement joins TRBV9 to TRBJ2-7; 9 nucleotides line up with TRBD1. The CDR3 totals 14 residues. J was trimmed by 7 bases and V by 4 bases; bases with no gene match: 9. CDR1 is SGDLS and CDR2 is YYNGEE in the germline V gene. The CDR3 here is CASSPPGQGEEQYF. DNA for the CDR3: TGTGCCAGCAGCCCCCCGGGACAGGGTGAAGAGCAGTACTTC. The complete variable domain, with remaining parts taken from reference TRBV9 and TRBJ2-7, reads DSGVTQTPKHLITATGQRVTLRCSPRSGDLSVYWYQQSLDQGLQFLIQYYNGEERAKGNILERFSAQQFPDLHSELNLSSLELGDSALYFCASSPPGQGEEQYFGPGTRLTVT.

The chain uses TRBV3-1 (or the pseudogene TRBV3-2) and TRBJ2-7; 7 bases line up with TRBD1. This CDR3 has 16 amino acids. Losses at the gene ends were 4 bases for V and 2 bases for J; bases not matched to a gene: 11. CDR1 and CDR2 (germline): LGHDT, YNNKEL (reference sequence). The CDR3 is CASSLGDRVGAYEQYF. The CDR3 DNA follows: TGTGCCAGCAGCCTAGGTGACAGGGTCGGGGCCTACGAGCAGTACTTC.

This CDR3 is CASSVDGNSGNTIYF. The CDR3 DNA reads TGTGCCAGCAGCGTGGACGGCAACTCTGGAAACACCATATATTTT. The chain combines TRBV9 with TRBJ1-3; D is undetermined. The germline gives CDR1 SGDLS, CDR2 YYNGEE. This CDR3 is built from 15 residues. Trimming removed 2 bases from V and 0 bases from J, with 9 bases in between.

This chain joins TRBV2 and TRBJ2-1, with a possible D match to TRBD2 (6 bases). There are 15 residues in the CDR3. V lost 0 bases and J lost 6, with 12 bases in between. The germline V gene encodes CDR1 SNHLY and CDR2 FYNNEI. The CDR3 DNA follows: TGTGCCAGCAGTGAAGCGAGGGCGCGGGGCAATGAGCAGTTCTTC. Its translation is CASSEARARGNEQFF. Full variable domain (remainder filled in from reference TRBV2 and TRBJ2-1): EPEVTQTPSHQVTQMGQEVILRCVPISNHLYFYWYRQILGQKVEFLVSFYNNEISEKSEIFDDQFSVERPDGSNFTLKIRSTKLEDSAMYFCASSEARARGNEQFFGPGTRLTVL.

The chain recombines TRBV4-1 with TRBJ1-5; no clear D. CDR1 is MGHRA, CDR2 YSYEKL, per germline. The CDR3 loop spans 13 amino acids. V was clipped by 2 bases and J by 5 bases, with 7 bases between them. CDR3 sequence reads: CASSQSVDQPQHF. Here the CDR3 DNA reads TGCGCCAGCAGCCAATCTGTTGATCAGCCCCAGCATTTT.

This chain's CDR3 is CASSGTGPGSYEQYF. For the CDR3, the DNA is TGTGCCAGCAGCGGGACAGGGCCCGGCTCCTACGAGCAGTACTTC. The genes are TRBV5-4 and TRBJ2-7; 9 bases are a match to TRBD1. The CDR3 contains 15 residues. With 4 bases clipped from V and 0 bases from J, the junction kept 5 bases outside the gene matches. Germline V gene data show CDR1 as SGHNT and CDR2 as YYREEE (reference sequence).

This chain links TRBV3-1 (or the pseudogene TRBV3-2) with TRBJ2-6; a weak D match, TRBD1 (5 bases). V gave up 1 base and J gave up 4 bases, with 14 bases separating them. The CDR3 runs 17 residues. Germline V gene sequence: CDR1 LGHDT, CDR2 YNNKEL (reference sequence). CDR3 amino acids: CASSQGGLGLGANVLTF. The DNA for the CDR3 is TGTGCCAGCAGCCAAGGGGGCTTGGGCTTAGGGGCCAACGTCCTGACTTTC.

The chain's CDR3 is CATLARGLYNEQFF. The CDR3 DNA reads TGTGCCACCCTCGCCAGGGGGCTCTACAATGAGCAGTTCTTC. This chain links TRBV6-5 with TRBJ2-1; 8 bases fit TRBD1. CDR1 and CDR2 (germline): MNHEY, SVGAGI. This CDR3 is 14 amino acids long. Trimming took 10 bases from V and 3 from J; bases not matched to a gene: 8.

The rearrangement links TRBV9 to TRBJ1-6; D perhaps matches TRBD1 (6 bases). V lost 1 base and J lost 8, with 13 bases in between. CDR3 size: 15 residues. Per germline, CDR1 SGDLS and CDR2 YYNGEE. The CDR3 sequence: CASSVTGKADSPLHF. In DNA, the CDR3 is TGTGCCAGCAGCGTAACAGGGAAGGCGGATTCACCCCTCCACTTT.